A selection of T cell receptor beta chains follows, all from one sample in a study of breast tumors, draining lymph nodes, adjacent tissues. Using its own MiXCR run on the multiplex PCR reads, TCRdb lists one record per CDR3 protein. Among 150,000 to 250,000 distinct CDR3 sequences listed, roughly 31% were seen once. Input material: axillary lymph node tissue. The receptors originated from a female donor with breast cancer. Some clones in this sample may be carry-over from other donors' samples. Both conserved end residues are part of each CDR3. Fields, in order: CDR3 protein, CDR3 DNA, J gene, D gene, V gene, clone size. The D gene is left open where the match is weak. Only part of the rows carry a size: once, few, many, or a class if the clone is expanded.

CDR3aa: CASSSSRAGNTIYF; CDR3nt: TGTGCCAGCAGCTCCAGCAGGGCTGGAAACACCATATATTTT; j_gene: TRBJ1-3; d_gene: NA; v_gene: TRBV13; abundance: many
CDR3aa: CANSPTGDYGYTF; CDR3nt: TGTGCCAACAGCCCGACAGGGGACTATGGCTACACCTTC; j_gene: TRBJ1-2; d_gene: TRBD1; v_gene: TRBV6-5; abundance: NA
CDR3aa: CSARVGGGETQYF; CDR3nt: TGCAGTGCTAGAGTTGGAGGGGGAGAGACCCAGTACTTC; j_gene: TRBJ2-5; d_gene: NA; v_gene: TRBV20-1; abundance: many
CDR3aa: CSAGALSGQGETQYF; CDR3nt: TGCAGTGCGGGGGCCCTCAGCGGGCAGGGGGAGACCCAGTACTTC; j_gene: TRBJ2-5; d_gene: NA; v_gene: TRBV20-1; abundance: NA
CDR3aa: CASSGGQDYGYTF; CDR3nt: TGTGCCAGCAGTGGAGGGCAGGACTATGGCTACACCTTC; j_gene: TRBJ1-2; d_gene: NA; v_gene: TRBV4-2; abundance: few
CDR3aa: CAIMGSGSGNTIYF; CDR3nt: TGTGCCATCATGGGGTCGGGCTCTGGAAACACCATATATTTT; j_gene: TRBJ1-3; d_gene: NA; v_gene: TRBV10-3; abundance: NA
CDR3aa: CASTASSLQGKGYPF; CDR3nt: TGTGCCAGCACGGCCAGCAGCTTGCAGGGTAAAGGCTACCCCTTC; j_gene: TRBJ1-2; d_gene: NA; v_gene: TRBV7-9; abundance: many
CDR3aa: CASSRRGQGFNTEAFF; CDR3nt: TGTGCCAGTTCGAGGCGGGGACAGGGCTTTAACACTGAAGCTTTCTTT; j_gene: TRBJ1-1; d_gene: TRBD1; v_gene: TRBV19; abundance: few
CDR3aa: CASSQGWAGTSGYEQYF; CDR3nt: TGCGCCAGCAGCCAAGGTTGGGCCGGGACTAGCGGTTACGAGCAGTACTTC; j_gene: TRBJ2-7; d_gene: TRBD2; v_gene: TRBV4-1; abundance: many
CDR3aa: CSATPGGNQPQHF; CDR3nt: TGCAGTGCTACGCCAGGGGGCAATCAGCCCCAGCATTTT; j_gene: TRBJ1-5; d_gene: NA; v_gene: TRBV20-1; abundance: many
CDR3aa: CAWSGHINTEAFF; CDR3nt: TGTGCCTGGAGTGGACATATTAACACTGAAGCTTTCTTT; j_gene: TRBJ1-1; d_gene: NA; v_gene: TRBV30; abundance: NA
CDR3aa: CASSPGFRGPSGNTIYF; CDR3nt: TGTGCCAGCAGCCCAGGATTTCGGGGACCATCTGGAAACACCATATATTTT; j_gene: TRBJ1-3; d_gene: NA; v_gene: TRBV9; abundance: few
CDR3aa: CAWSTRGNSPLHF; CDR3nt: TGTGCCTGGAGTACAAGGGGCAACTCACCCCTCCACTTT; j_gene: TRBJ1-6; d_gene: NA; v_gene: TRBV30; abundance: many
CDR3aa: CASSLRGGRAGYEQYF; CDR3nt: TGTGCCAGCAGTTTACGGGGAGGCAGGGCGGGGTACGAGCAGTACTTC; j_gene: TRBJ2-7; d_gene: NA; v_gene: TRBV12-3/TRBV12-4; abundance: many
CDR3aa: CSVEDRVPRGTRYDEQYF; CDR3nt: TGCAGCGTTGAAGATCGAGTTCCCAGGGGGACTAGATATGACGAGCAGTACTTC; j_gene: TRBJ2-7; d_gene: NA; v_gene: TRBV29-1; abundance: NA
CDR3aa: CASSGQGETQYF; CDR3nt: TGTGCCAGCAGCGGACAGGGTGAGACCCAGTACTTC; j_gene: TRBJ2-5; d_gene: TRBD1; v_gene: TRBV2; abundance: many
CDR3aa: CASNLGGTYGTGELFF; CDR3nt: TGTGCCAGTAATTTGGGGGGGACCTACGGCACCGGGGAGCTGTTTTTT; j_gene: TRBJ2-2; d_gene: TRBD2; v_gene: TRBV19; abundance: many
CDR3aa: CASSLSSTDTQYF; CDR3nt: TGCGCCAGCAGCTTGAGTAGCACAGATACGCAGTATTTT; j_gene: TRBJ2-3; d_gene: NA; v_gene: TRBV5-1; abundance: many
CDR3aa: CASSLGTSGASYEQYF; CDR3nt: TGTGCCAGTAGCCTAGGGACTAGCGGAGCATCCTACGAGCAGTACTTC; j_gene: TRBJ2-7; d_gene: TRBD2; v_gene: TRBV19; abundance: few
CDR3aa: CASSRSETQYF; CDR3nt: TGTGCCAGCAGCCGTTCAGAGACCCAGTACTTC; j_gene: TRBJ2-5; d_gene: NA; v_gene: TRBV3-1; abundance: many
CDR3aa: CASSIDGGISYEQYF; CDR3nt: TGTGCCAGTAGTATCGACGGGGGGATCTCCTACGAGCAGTACTTC; j_gene: TRBJ2-7; d_gene: TRBD2; v_gene: TRBV19; abundance: NA
CDR3aa: CASIQLGAGADTQYF; CDR3nt: TGTGCCAGCATCCAACTGGGGGCGGGAGCAGATACGCAGTATTTT; j_gene: TRBJ2-3; d_gene: NA; v_gene: TRBV6-2/TRBV6-3; abundance: many
CDR3aa: CASSHLRGDQSPGELFF; CDR3nt: TGTGCCAGCAGCCACCTAAGGGGGGACCAGAGTCCGGGGGAGCTGTTTTTT; j_gene: TRBJ2-2; d_gene: NA; v_gene: TRBV3-1; abundance: few
CDR3aa: CASRYAGGVSYEQYF; CDR3nt: TGCGCCAGCAGGTATGCGGGCGGGGTCTCCTACGAGCAGTACTTC; j_gene: TRBJ2-7; d_gene: NA; v_gene: TRBV5-1; abundance: many
CDR3aa: CARPIPGAGELFF; CDR3nt: TGTGCCAGACCCATTCCAGGGGCCGGGGAGCTGTTTTTT; j_gene: TRBJ2-2; d_gene: NA; v_gene: TRBV7-9; abundance: many
CDR3aa: CSARRGGGSSYNEQFF; CDR3nt: TGCAGTGCTAGGCGTGGTGGAGGGAGCTCCTACAATGAGCAGTTCTTC; j_gene: TRBJ2-1; d_gene: NA; v_gene: TRBV20-1; abundance: many
CDR3aa: CASSLTSGKGNEQFF; CDR3nt: TGTGCCAGCAGCTTGACTAGCGGGAAGGGAAATGAGCAGTTCTTC; j_gene: TRBJ2-1; d_gene: TRBD2; v_gene: TRBV5-5; abundance: NA
CDR3aa: CASSETGPPKLFF; CDR3nt: TGCGCCAGCAGTGAAACAGGGCCCCCAAAACTGTTTTTT; j_gene: TRBJ1-4; d_gene: NA; v_gene: TRBV10-2; abundance: many